This TCR beta chain emerged from a study of blood T cell repertoires in COVID-19. Overall study context: Specimens from acute and convalescent COVID-19 originated in the United States, Italy and Spain. Nucleic acid was either cDNA or gDNA, and it came from T cells, B-cell-depleted T cells, or PBMCs.

This clone was counted once. CDR3 size: 15 residues. CDR1 and CDR2 (germline): SGHVS, FQNEAQ. Unmatched junction bases numbered 1, after V lost 3 bases and J lost 0 bases. In the original workflow: Reference gene primer amplification in the assay estimated nucleated cell counts. Profiling relied on immunoSEQ multiplex PCR, and the TCRdb table lists in-frame clones only, not all of them. V and J calls and clone size are copied from that table; D and trimming were computed from the DNA. The sample carries about 130,000 clones, 87% recorded once. The sequencing input was peripheral blood. This sequence was found in an older woman with acute or convalescent COVID-19. The V call is TRBV7-8, the J call TRBJ2-1; 8 nucleotides align to TRBD1. The chain's CDR3 is CASSFDRGSYNEQFF. CDR3 nucleotides: TGTGCCAGCAGCTTTGACAGGGGCTCCTACAATGAGCAGTTCTTC.